A single sample gave rise to the 21 T cell receptor beta chains below, sequenced in a study of T cell responses to AZD1222 COVID-19 vaccine. Sequenced by immunoSEQ multiplex PCR; TCRdb stores in-frame clones only, minus some. This sample carries hundreds of thousands of clones, roughly 93% of them seen once, and the ten largest clones take 0.55%. The sample was peripheral blood, taken 28 days after the second AZD1222 dose. The receptors here all came from an adult who received the AZD1222 COVID-19 vaccine.

This clone was recorded only once. The V gene is TRBV19, the J gene TRBJ2-7; the match to TRBD1 covers 10 bases. The CDR3 totals 15 residues. Germline CDR1 reads LNHDA; CDR2 reads SQIVND (reference sequence). The J segment lost 2 bases and the V segment lost 3 bases, leaving 4 bases of the junction unmatched. The CDR3 bases are TGTGCCAGTAGTATGGGGGACAGGGGTACCTACGAGCAGTACTTC. It codes for CASSMGDRGTYEQYF.

This sequence joins TRBV7-3 and TRBJ2-1; D ambiguous. The CDR3 runs to 14 residues. CDR1 and CDR2 from the germline V gene are SGHTA and FQGTGA. Deletions cut 4 bases from V and 2 bases from J, with 9 bases between. CDR3 amino acids: CASSSHNTYNEQFF. CDR3 DNA sequence: TGTGCCAGCAGCTCCCATAATACCTACAATGAGCAGTTCTTC.

This chain links TRBV12-5 with TRBJ2-1; D unresolved. The CDR3 has 11 amino acids. Trimming left V 4 bases short and J 15 bases short, with 13 bases between. Germline CDR1 and CDR2: LGHNT and FRNRAP. In nucleotides, the CDR3 is TGTGCTAGTGGTTCCCCCTTTAGGTTGTTCTTC. Its protein is CASGSPFRLFF.

V is TRBV5-5 and J is TRBJ2-5; TRBD2 matches 16 bases. V was clipped by 4 bases and J by 4 bases; unmatched bases: 7. Germline V gives CDR1 SGHKS, CDR2 YYEKEE (reference sequence). The CDR3 runs to 17 residues. CDR3 in amino acids: CASSTGLAGGRRETQYF. The CDR3 DNA sequence: TGTGCCAGCAGCACGGGACTAGCGGGGGGGCGGCGAGAGACCCAGTACTTC.

The chain employs TRBV28 and TRBJ1-4, with D tentatively TRBD1 (5 bases). CDR1 MDHEN and CDR2 SYDVKM come from the germline V gene. The CDR3 length is 15 residues. Trimming stripped 2 bases from V and 2 bases from J, with 9 bases between. CDR3 bases: TGTGCCAGCAGTTTAACAGGATCGACTAATGAAAAACTGTTTTTT. This encodes CASSLTGSTNEKLFF.

The chain has TRBV24-1 and TRBJ2-3; 8 positions agree with TRBD2. Germline CDR1 reads KGHDR; CDR2 reads SFDVKD. The CDR3 is 15 amino acids. Trimming took 4 bases from V and 0 from J; bases not matched to a gene: 2. CDR3 region: CATSEPSGSTDTQYF. The CDR3 DNA follows: TGTGCCACCAGTGAACCTAGCGGGAGCACAGATACGCAGTATTTT.

This chain uses TRBV4-1 with TRBJ2-3; TRBD2 agrees at 8 bases. The CDR3 is 16 residues long. Germline CDR1 MGHRA, CDR2 YSYEKL. The junction had 10 bases not matched to a gene; V was cut back by 4 bases and J by 4 bases. In DNA, the CDR3 is TGCGCCAGCAGCCTCCCGGGAAGCGGGAGATCAGATACGCAGTATTTT. It yields the protein CASSLPGSGRSDTQYF.

The chain couples TRBV3-1 (or the pseudogene TRBV3-2) to TRBJ1-6; 8 positions match TRBD1. The CDR3 is 18 residues long. CDR1 LGHDT and CDR2 YNNKEL come from the germline V gene (reference sequence). V shed 0 bases and J 11 bases; nucleotides not matched to a gene: 15. CDR3 bases: TGTGCCAGCAGCCAAGAGCTCCCGTATGGACAGGGAACGACACCCCTCCACTTT. Its translation is CASSQELPYGQGTTPLHF.

V gene TRBV19 combines with J gene TRBJ2-3, with TRBD1 matching over 8 bases. Losses at the gene ends were 0 bases for V and 6 bases for J; bases not matched to a gene: 11. The CDR3 contains 17 residues. The V gene's germline CDR1 is LNHDA and CDR2 SQIVND (reference sequence). For the CDR3, the DNA is TGTGCCAGTAGTATAGATCCTGGGTCCCAGGGGGCCGATACGCAGTATTTT. The encoded protein is CASSIDPGSQGADTQYF. Full variable domain (rest looked up from reference TRBV19 and TRBJ2-3): DGGITQSPKYLFRKEGQNVTLSCEQNLNHDAMYWYRQDPGQGLRLIYYSQIVNDFQKGDIAEGYSVSREKKESFPLTVTSAQKNPTAFYLCASSIDPGSQGADTQYFGPGTRLTVL.

This clone appeared a single time. The chain uses TRBV28 and TRBJ1-2; D gene unclear. Trimming took off 5 bases at V and 4 bases at J, with 14 bases between the two ends. This CDR3 has 14 amino acids. The germline gives CDR1 MDHEN, CDR2 SYDVKM. CDR3 DNA sequence: TGTGCCAGCAGTCTCCGACAAACCTCCTATGGCTACACCTTC. This sequence encodes CASSLRQTSYGYTF.

V usage is TRBV10-3 and J usage is TRBJ1-6; TRBD1 aligns across 7 bases. The germline V gene encodes CDR1 ENHRY and CDR2 SYGVKD. Losses at the gene ends were 0 bases for V and 10 bases for J; bases not matched to a gene: 6. The CDR3 consists of 15 residues. The CDR3 reads CAISESGQGVSPLHF. In nucleotides, the CDR3 is TGTGCCATCAGTGAGTCCGGGCAGGGGGTATCACCCCTCCACTTT.

The V call is TRBV2, the J call TRBJ2-1; 15 bases agree with TRBD2. Trimming took 6 bases from V and 5 from J; bases not matched to a gene: 8. The germline V gene has CDR1 SNHLY and CDR2 FYNNEI. The CDR3 consists of 17 residues. CDR3 bases: TGTGCCAGCAGAGGACTAGCGGGAGGGAGGGGCCACAATGAGCAGTTCTTC. Amino acids: CASRGLAGGRGHNEQFF.

This rearrangement joins TRBV5-6 to TRBJ2-3; 11 nucleotides agree with TRBD2. Germline values: CDR1 SGHDT, CDR2 YYEEEE. The ends lost 3 bases at V and 6 bases at J; junction bases unmatched: 9. CDR3 length equals 16 residues. In DNA, the CDR3 is TGTGCCAGCAGCTACCCCACTAGCGGGGGTCGCGATACGCAGTATTTT. This codes for CASSYPTSGGRDTQYF.

The V call is TRBV28, the J call TRBJ1-1; TRBD1 matches 7 bases. V dropped 6 bases and J dropped 1; count of bases not matched to a gene: 8. Per germline, CDR1 MDHEN and CDR2 SYDVKM. The length of the CDR3 is 15 residues. The CDR3 reads CASRGGGAENTEAFF. The DNA of the CDR3 is TGTGCCAGCAGGGGAGGGGGCGCGGAGAACACTGAAGCTTTCTTT. Looking up the rest from reference TRBV28 and TRBJ1-1 gives the full variable domain: DVKVTQSSRYLVKRTGEKVFLECVQDMDHENMFWYRQDPGLGLRLIYFSYDVKMKEKGDIPEGYSVSREKKERFSLILESASTNQTSMYLCASRGGGAENTEAFFGQGTRLTVV.

The chain joins TRBV11-2 to TRBJ1-1, with D hard to call. Germline V lookup: CDR1 SGHAT, CDR2 FQNNGV. V was cut by 3 bases and J by 0 bases, with 8 bases left in between. CDR3 length: 14 residues. The DNA for the CDR3 is TGTGCCAGCAGCTTGGTCAGTTTGAACACTGAAGCTTTCTTT. This codes for CASSLVSLNTEAFF.

The rearrangement links TRBV7-9 to TRBJ1-1; 10 bases are a match to TRBD1. V was pared by 11 bases and J by 4 bases, with 10 bases of the junction left unmatched. Germline CDR1 is SEHNR and CDR2 is FQNEAQ (reference sequence). The CDR3 loop spans 14 amino acids. The CDR3 protein is CAGYGQGGGTEAFF. In DNA form, the CDR3 reads TGTGCCGGTTACGGACAGGGGGGAGGCACTGAAGCTTTCTTT.

The chain combines TRBV10-1 with TRBJ2-1, with TRBD2 matching over 7 bases. Germline assignment: CDR1 WNHNN and CDR2 SYGVQD (reference sequence). V was pared by 0 bases and J by 8 bases, with 7 bases of the junction left unmatched. The CDR3 covers 15 residues. This CDR3 is CASSESGSRGDEQFF. CDR3 DNA: TGCGCCAGCAGTGAGTCGGGTAGCCGGGGGGATGAGCAGTTCTTC.

The chain joins TRBV3-1 (or the pseudogene TRBV3-2) to TRBJ1-1, with D uncertain. The CDR3 runs 16 residues. V dropped 0 bases and J dropped 1 base, with 12 bases sitting between them. Germline-derived CDR1 and CDR2 are LGHDT and YNNKEL (reference sequence). CDR3 DNA: TGTGCCAGCAGCCAAGATTGGTGGGGAGGGAACACTGAAGCTTTCTTT. This codes for CASSQDWWGGNTEAFF.

The rearrangement uses TRBV5-6 and TRBJ2-1; 7 positions match TRBD1. The CDR3 contains 16 residues. Germline assignment: CDR1 SGHDT and CDR2 YYEEEE. V shed 0 bases and J 0 bases; nucleotides not matched to a gene: 3. The CDR3 sequence: CASSLGQGHSYNEQFF. The CDR3 DNA reads as TGTGCCAGCAGCTTGGGACAGGGTCACTCCTACAATGAGCAGTTCTTC. The whole variable domain, filled in from reference TRBV5-6 and TRBJ2-1, reads DAGVTQSPTHLIKTRGQQVTLRCSPKSGHDTVSWYQQALGQGPQFIFQYYEEEERQRGNFPDRFSGHQFPNYSSELNVNALLLGDSALYLCASSLGQGHSYNEQFFGPGTRLTVL.

The chain employs TRBV19 and TRBJ2-7; the match to TRBD2 covers 9 bases. The CDR3 is 16 amino acids. With 4 bases clipped from V and 2 bases from J, the junction kept 9 bases outside the gene matches. Germline V CDR1 and CDR2: LNHDA, SQIVND (reference sequence). CDR3 protein: CASSNLGLALAYEQYF. CDR3 nucleotides: TGTGCCAGTAGTAACCTAGGACTAGCGCTTGCCTACGAGCAGTACTTC.

This rearrangement joins TRBV5-1 to TRBJ1-5; D might be TRBD1 (6 bases). Germline loops: CDR1 SGHRS, CDR2 YFSETQ. The CDR3 contains 14 residues. V dropped 1 base and J dropped 3 bases, with 8 bases sitting between them. The CDR3 sequence: CASSLTGPNQPQHF. DNA for the CDR3: TGCGCCAGCAGCTTGACAGGGCCCAATCAGCCCCAGCATTTT.